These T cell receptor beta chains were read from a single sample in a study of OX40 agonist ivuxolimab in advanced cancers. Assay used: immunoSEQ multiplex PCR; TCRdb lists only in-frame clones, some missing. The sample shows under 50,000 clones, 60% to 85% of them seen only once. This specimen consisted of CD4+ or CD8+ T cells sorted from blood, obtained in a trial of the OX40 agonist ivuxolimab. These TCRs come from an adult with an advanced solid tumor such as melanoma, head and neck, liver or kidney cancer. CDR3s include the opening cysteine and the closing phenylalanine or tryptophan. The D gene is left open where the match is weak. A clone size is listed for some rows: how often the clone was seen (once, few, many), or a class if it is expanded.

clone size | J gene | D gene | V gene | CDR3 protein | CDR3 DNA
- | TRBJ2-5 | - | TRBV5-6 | CASSLGYREQTQYF | TGTGCCAGCAGCTTGGGCTACAGGGAACAGACCCAGTACTTC
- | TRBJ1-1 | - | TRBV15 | CATSRGRNTEAFF | TGTGCCACCAGCAGAGGTCGGAACACTGAAGCTTTCTTT
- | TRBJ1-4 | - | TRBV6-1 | CASTYTRATNEKLFF | TGTGCCAGCACCTACACACGGGCTACTAATGAAAAACTGTTTTTT
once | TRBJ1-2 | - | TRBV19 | CASSRGLGGYTF | TGTGCCAGTAGCCGGGGACTCGGGGGCTACACCTTC
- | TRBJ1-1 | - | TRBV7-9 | CASSSRGPDEAFF | TGTGCCAGCAGCTCTAGAGGACCTGATGAAGCTTTCTTT
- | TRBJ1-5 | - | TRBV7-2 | CASSLGAAGNQPQHF | TGTGCCAGCAGCCTAGGGGCGGCGGGCAATCAGCCCCAGCATTTT
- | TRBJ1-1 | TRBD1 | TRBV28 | CASSLGDRSNTEAFF | TGTGCCAGCAGTCTAGGGGACAGGTCGAACACTGAAGCTTTCTTT
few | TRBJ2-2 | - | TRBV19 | CASSTPDRGPTGELFF | TGTGCCAGTAGTACCCCCGATCGGGGGCCCACCGGGGAGCTGTTTTTT
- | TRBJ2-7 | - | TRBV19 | CASSIAPGPAEQYF | TGTGCCAGTAGTATAGCCCCGGGACCCGCCGAGCAGTACTTC
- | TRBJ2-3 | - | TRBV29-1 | CSVENAKSSFSDTQYF | TGCAGCGTTGAAAACGCTAAGTCGTCGTTCTCAGATACGCAGTATTTT
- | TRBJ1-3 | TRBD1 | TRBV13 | CASSRTGGNTIYF | TGTGCCAGCAGTAGGACAGGGGGAAACACCATATATTTT